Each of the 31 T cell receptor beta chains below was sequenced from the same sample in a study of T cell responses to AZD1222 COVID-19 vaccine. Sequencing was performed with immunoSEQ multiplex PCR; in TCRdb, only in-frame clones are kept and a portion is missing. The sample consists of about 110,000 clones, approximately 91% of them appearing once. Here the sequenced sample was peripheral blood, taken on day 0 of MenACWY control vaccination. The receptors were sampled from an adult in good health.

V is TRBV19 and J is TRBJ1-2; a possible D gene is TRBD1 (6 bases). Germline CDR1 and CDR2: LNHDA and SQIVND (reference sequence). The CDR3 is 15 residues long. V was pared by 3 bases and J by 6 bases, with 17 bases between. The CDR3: CASSIGGLFRNGYTF. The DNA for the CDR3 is TGTGCCAGTAGTATCGGGGGGCTGTTCAGAAATGGCTACACCTTC.

The DNA for the CDR3 is TGTGCCAGCAGCGAACAGGGGGCGAGCAATCAGCCCCAGCATTTT. Protein: CASSEQGASNQPQHF. This chain uses TRBV7-2 with TRBJ1-5; 9 positions match TRBD1. The CDR3 totals 15 residues. V gave up 5 bases and J gave up 1 base; unmatched junction bases: 3. From germline, CDR1 is SGHTA and CDR2 FQGNSA.

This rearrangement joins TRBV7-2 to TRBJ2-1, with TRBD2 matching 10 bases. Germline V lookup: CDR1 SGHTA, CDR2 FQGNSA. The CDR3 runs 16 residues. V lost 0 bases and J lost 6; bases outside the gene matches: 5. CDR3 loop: CASSLASGGARNEQFF. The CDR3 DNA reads TGTGCCAGCAGCTTAGCGAGCGGGGGGGCCCGCAATGAGCAGTTCTTC.

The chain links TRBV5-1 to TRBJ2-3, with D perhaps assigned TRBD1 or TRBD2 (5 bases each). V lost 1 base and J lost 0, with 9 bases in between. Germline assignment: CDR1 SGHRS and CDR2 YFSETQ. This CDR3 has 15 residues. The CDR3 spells CASSLQGPSTDTQYF. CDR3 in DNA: TGCGCCAGCAGCTTGCAGGGACCTAGCACAGATACGCAGTATTTT. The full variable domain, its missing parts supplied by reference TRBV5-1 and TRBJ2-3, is KAGVTQTPRYLIKTRGQQVTLSCSPISGHRSVSWYQQTPGQGLQFLFEYFSETQRNKGNFPGRFSGRQFSNSRSEMNVSTLELGDSALYLCASSLQGPSTDTQYFGPGTRLTVL.

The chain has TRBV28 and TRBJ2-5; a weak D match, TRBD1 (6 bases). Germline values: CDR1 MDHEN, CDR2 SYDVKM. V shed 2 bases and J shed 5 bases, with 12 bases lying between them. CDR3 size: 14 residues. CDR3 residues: CASSLTPRGETQYF. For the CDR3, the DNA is TGTGCCAGCAGTTTAACCCCTAGGGGGGAGACCCAGTACTTC.

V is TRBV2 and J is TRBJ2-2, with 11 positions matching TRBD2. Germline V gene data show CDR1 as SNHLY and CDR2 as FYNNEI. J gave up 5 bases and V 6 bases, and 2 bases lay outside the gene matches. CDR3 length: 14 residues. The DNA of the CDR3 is TGTGCCAGCAGAGCTAGCGGGGGGACCGGGGAGCTGTTTTTT. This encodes CASRASGGTGELFF.

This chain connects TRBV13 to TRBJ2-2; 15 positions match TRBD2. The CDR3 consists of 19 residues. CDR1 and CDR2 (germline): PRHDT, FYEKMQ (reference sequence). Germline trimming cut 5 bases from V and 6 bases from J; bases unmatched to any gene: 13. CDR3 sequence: CASSRPRTSGGAVAGELFF. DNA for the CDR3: TGTGCCAGCAGCCGACCCCGGACTAGCGGGGGGGCCGTAGCCGGGGAGCTGTTTTTT.

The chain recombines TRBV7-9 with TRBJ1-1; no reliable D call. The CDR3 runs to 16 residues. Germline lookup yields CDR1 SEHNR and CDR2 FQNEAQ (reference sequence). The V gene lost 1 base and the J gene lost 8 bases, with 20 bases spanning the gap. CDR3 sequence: CASSLDRRKPGSEAFF. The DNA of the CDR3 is TGTGCCAGCAGCTTAGACCGGCGGAAGCCCGGGTCCGAAGCTTTCTTT.

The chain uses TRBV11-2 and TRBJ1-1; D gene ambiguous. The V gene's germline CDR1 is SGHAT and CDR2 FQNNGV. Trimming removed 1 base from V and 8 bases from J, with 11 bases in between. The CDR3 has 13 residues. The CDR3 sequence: CASSLAYGFEAFF. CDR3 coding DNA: TGTGCCAGCAGCTTAGCTTACGGGTTCGAAGCTTTCTTT.

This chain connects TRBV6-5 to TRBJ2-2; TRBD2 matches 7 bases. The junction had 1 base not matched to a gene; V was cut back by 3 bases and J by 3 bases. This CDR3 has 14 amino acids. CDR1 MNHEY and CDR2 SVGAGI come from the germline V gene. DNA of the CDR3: TGTGCCAGCAGTTATGGGGGGGACACCGGGGAGCTGTTTTTT. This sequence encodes CASSYGGDTGELFF.

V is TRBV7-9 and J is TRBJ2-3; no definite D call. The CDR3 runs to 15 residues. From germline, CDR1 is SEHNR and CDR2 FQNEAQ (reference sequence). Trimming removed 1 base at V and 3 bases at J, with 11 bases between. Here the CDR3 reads CASSLGGEGTDTQYF. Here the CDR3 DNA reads TGTGCCAGCAGCTTAGGTGGGGAAGGGACAGATACGCAGTATTTT.

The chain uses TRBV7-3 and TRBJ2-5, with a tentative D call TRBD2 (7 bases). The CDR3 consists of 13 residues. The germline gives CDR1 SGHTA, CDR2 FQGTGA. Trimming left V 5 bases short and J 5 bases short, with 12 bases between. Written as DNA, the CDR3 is TGTGCCAGCAGCCGGGGGGCCGAGGAGACCCAGTACTTC. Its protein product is CASSRGAEETQYF.

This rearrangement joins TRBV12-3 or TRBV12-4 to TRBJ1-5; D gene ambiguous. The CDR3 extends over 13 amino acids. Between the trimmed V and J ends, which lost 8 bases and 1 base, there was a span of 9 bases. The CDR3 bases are TGTGCCAGCTCAACTGACAGCAATCAGCCCCAGCATTTT. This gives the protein CASSTDSNQPQHF.

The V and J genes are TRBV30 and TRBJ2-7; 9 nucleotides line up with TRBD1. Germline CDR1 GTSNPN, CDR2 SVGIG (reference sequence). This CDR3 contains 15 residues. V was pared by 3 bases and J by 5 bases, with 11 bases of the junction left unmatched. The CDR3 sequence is CAWRGGTGPVHEQYF. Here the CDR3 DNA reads TGTGCCTGGAGGGGGGGGACAGGGCCGGTCCACGAGCAGTACTTC. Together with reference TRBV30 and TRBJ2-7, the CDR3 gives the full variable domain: SQTIHQWPATLVQPVGSPLSLECTVEGTSNPNLYWYRQAAGRGLQLLFYSVGIGQISSEVPQNLSASRPQDRQFILSSKKLLLSDSGFYLCAWRGGTGPVHEQYFGPGTRLTVT.

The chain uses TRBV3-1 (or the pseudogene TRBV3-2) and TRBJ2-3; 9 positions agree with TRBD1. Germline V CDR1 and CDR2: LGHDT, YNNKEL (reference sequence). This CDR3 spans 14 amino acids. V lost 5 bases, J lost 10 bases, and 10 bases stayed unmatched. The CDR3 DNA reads TGTGCCAGCAGCGACAACCTGGGACAGGGTTCGCAGTATTTT. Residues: CASSDNLGQGSQYF.

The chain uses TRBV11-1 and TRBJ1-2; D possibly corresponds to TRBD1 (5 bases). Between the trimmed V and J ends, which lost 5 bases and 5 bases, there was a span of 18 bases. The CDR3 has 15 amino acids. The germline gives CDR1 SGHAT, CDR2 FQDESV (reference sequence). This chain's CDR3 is CASSLTTGTEYGYTF. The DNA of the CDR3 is TGTGCCAGCAGCCTAACAACCGGGACGGAGTATGGCTACACCTTC.

The CDR3 DNA follows: TGTGCCAGCAGTTCCTCAGCGGGAAGTAACAATGAGCAGTTCTTC. Translating gives CASSSSAGSNNEQFF. The chain employs TRBV27 and TRBJ2-1; 7 bases are a match to TRBD2. Per germline, CDR1 MNHEY and CDR2 SMNVEV (reference sequence). With 4 bases clipped from V and 5 bases from J, the junction kept 8 bases outside the gene matches. The CDR3 length is 15 residues.

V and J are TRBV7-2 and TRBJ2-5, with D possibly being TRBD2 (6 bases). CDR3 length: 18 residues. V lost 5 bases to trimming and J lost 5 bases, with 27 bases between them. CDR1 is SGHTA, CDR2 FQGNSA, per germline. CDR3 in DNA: TGTGCCAGCAGCCCTCTCTTCCCGGGGGTCCCCTATGGGGAGACCCAGTACTTC. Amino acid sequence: CASSPLFPGVPYGETQYF.

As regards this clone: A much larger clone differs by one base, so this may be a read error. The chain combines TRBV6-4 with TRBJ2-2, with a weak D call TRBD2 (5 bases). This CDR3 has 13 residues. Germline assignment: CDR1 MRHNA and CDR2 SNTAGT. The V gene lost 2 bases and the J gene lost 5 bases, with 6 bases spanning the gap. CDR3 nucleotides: TGTGCCAGCAGTGACAGGGAGACCGGGGAGCTGTTTTTT. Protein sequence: CASSDRETGELFF.

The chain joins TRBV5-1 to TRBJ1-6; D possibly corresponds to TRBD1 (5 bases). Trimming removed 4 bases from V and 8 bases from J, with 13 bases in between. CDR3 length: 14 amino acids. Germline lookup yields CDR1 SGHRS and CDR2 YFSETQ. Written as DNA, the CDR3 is TGCGCCAGCAGCCCCGGACAACCCCATTCACCCCTCCACTTT. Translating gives CASSPGQPHSPLHF.

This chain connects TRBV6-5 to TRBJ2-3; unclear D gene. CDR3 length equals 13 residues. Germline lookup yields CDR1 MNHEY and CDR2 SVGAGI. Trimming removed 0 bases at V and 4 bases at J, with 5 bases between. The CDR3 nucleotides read TGTGCCAGCAGTTACTCGTTAGCAGATACGCAGTATTTT. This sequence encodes CASSYSLADTQYF.

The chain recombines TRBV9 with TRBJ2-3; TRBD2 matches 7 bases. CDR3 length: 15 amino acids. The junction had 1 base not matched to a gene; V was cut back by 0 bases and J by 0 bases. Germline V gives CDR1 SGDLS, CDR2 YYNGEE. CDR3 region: CASSVGTSSTDTQYF. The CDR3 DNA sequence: TGTGCCAGCAGCGTAGGGACTAGTAGCACAGATACGCAGTATTTT. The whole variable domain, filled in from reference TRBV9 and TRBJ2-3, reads DSGVTQTPKHLITATGQRVTLRCSPRSGDLSVYWYQQSLDQGLQFLIQYYNGEERAKGNILERFSAQQFPDLHSELNLSSLELGDSALYFCASSVGTSSTDTQYFGPGTRLTVL.

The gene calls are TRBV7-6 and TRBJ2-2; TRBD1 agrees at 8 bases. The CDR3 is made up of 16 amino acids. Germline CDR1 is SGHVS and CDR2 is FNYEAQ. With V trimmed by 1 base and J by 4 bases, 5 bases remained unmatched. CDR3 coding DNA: TGTGCCAGCAGCTTAGAGGGACAGGTAGCCACCGGGGAGCTGTTTTTT. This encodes CASSLEGQVATGELFF.

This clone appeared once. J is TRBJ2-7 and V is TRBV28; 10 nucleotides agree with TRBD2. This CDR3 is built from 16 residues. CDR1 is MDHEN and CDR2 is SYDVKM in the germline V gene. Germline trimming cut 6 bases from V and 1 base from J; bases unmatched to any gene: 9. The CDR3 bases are TGTGCCAGCAGGCCGGGACTAGCGCGGATGTCCTACGAGCAGTACTTC. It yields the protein CASRPGLARMSYEQYF.

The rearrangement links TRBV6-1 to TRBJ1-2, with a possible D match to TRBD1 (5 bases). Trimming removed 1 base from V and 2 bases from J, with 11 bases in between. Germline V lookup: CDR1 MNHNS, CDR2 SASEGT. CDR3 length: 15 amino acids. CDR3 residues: CASSEEEGRNYGYTF. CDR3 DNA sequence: TGTGCCAGCAGTGAAGAAGAGGGGAGGAACTATGGCTACACCTTC.

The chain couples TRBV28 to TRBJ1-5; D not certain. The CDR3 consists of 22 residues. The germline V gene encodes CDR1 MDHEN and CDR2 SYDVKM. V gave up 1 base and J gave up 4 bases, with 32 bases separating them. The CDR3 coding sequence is TGTGCCAGCAGTTTATCGTTTCCCCTCAAAAGGTACCGGTCCCTATCTAATCAGCCCCAGCATTTT. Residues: CASSLSFPLKRYRSLSNQPQHF.

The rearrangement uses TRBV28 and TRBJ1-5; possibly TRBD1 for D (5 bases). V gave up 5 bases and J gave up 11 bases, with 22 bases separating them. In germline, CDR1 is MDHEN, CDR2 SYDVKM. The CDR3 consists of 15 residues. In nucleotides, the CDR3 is TGTGCCAGCAGTGAAAATCGTTATGGGGCCCGGTCCCAGCATTTT. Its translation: CASSENRYGARSQHF.

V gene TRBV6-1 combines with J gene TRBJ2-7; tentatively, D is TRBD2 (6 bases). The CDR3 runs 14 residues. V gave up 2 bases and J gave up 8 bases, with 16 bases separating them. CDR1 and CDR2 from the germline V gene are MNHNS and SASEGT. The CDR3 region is CASSEPGLRGKQYF. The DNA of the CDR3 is TGTGCCAGCAGTGAACCGGGACTCCGAGGGAAGCAGTACTTC.

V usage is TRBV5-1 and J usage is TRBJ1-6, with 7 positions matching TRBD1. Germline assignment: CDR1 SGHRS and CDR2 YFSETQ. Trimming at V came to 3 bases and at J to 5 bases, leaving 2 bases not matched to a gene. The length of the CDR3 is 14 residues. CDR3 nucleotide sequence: TGCGCCAGCAGCTGGACAGGAAATAATTCACCCCTCCACTTT. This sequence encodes CASSWTGNNSPLHF.

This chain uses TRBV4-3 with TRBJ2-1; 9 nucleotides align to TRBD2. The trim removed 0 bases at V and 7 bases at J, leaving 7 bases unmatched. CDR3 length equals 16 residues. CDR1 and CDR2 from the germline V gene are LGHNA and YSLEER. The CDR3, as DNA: TGCGCCAGCAGCCAAGATTACGCGGGAGGGGGGAATGAGCAGTTCTTC. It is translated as CASSQDYAGGGNEQFF.

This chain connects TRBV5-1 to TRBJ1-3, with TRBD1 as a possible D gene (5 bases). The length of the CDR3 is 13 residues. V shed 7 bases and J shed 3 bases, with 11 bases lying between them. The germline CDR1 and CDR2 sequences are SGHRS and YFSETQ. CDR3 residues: CASHDSSGNTIYF. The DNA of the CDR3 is TGCGCCAGCCATGACAGTAGTGGAAACACCATATATTTT.